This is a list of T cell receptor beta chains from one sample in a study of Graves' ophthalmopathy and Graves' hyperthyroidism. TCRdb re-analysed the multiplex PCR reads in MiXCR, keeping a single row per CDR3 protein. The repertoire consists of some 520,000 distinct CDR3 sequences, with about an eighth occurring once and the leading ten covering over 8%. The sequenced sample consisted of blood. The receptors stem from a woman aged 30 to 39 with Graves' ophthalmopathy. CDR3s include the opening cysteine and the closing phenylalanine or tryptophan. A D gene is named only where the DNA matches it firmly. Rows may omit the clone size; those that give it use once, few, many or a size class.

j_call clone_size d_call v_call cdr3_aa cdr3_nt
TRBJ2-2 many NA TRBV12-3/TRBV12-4 CASSFSSNTGELFF TGTGCCAGCAGTTTCTCGTCGAACACCGGGGAGCTGTTTTTT
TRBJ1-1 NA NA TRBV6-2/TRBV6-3 CASSTHRNTEAFF TGTGCCAGCAGCACTCATAGAAACACTGAAGCTTTCTTT
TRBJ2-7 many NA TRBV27 CASSYGQGGHHYEQYF TGTGCCAGCAGTTATGGCCAAGGGGGACACCACTACGAGCAGTACTTC
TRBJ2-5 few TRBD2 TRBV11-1 CASSLEHLGLAEETQYF TGTGCCAGCAGCTTAGAGCACCTGGGACTAGCGGAAGAGACCCAGTACTTC
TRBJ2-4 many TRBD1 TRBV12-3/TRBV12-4 CASSLRDRGKNIQYF TGTGCCAGCAGTCTCAGAGACAGGGGCAAAAACATTCAGTACTTC
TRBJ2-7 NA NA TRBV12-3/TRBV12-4 CASSLGSVVGHLPYEQYF TGTGCCAGCAGTTTAGGGTCGGTAGTAGGACATCTCCCCTACGAGCAGTACTTC
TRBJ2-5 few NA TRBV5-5 CAGRWTAQETQYF TGTGCCGGACGGTGGACAGCCCAAGAGACCCAGTACTTC
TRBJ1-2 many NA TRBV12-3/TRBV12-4 CASSLLGQGAGGYTF TGTGCCAGCAGTTTACTTGGCCAGGGTGCGGGCGGCTACACCTTC
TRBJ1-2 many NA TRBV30 CAWSYGRGYGYTF TGTGCCTGGAGTTATGGCAGAGGGTATGGCTACACCTTC
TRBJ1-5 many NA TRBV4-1 CASSQGPGSNQPQHF TGCGCCAGCAGCCAAGGCCCAGGCAGCAATCAGCCCCAGCATTTT
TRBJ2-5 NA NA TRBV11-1 CASSLGDRRTQYF TGTGCCAGCAGCTTGGGCGATAGGAGGACCCAGTACTTC
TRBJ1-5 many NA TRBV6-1 CASSEQATAEPQHF TGTGCCAGCAGTGAACAGGCAACGGCCGAGCCCCAGCATTTT
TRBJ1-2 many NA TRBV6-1 CASKYSQTNYGYTF TGTGCCAGCAAGTACAGTCAAACTAACTATGGCTACACCTTC
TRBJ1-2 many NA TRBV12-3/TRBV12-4 CASSLSFGPPGQNYGYTF TGTGCCAGCAGTTTAAGTTTTGGCCCCCCGGGCCAAAACTATGGCTACACCTTC
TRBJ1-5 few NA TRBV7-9 CASSGGVNQPQHF TGTGCCAGCAGCGGCGGGGTCAATCAGCCCCAGCATTTT
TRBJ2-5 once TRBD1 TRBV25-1 CASSTPGTGKETQYF TGTGCCAGCAGTACCCCCGGGACAGGGAAAGAGACCCAGTACTTC
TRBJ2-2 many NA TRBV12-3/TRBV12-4 CASSLGVNTGELFF TGTGCCAGCAGTTTAGGGGTGAACACCGGGGAGCTGTTTTTT
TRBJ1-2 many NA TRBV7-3 CASSLTLNDRNYGYTF TGTGCCAGCAGCTTAACTTTGAATGACAGGAACTATGGCTACACCTTC
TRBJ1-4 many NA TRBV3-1 CASSHDTATNEKLFF TGTGCCAGCAGCCATGACACTGCAACTAATGAAAAACTGTTTTTT
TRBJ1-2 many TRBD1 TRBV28 CASRGSTGSFGYTF TGTGCCAGCAGGGGGTCGACAGGGAGCTTTGGCTACACCTTC
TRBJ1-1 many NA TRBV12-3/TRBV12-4 CASTPAVWTEAFF TGTGCCAGCACCCCTGCGGTGTGGACTGAAGCTTTCTTT
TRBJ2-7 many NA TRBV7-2 CASSLARVQGGVYEQYF TGTGCCAGCAGCTTAGCGAGAGTCCAGGGCGGGGTGTACGAGCAGTACTTC
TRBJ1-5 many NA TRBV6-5 CASSPTVNQPQHF TGTGCCAGCTCTCCGACAGTCAATCAGCCCCAGCATTTT
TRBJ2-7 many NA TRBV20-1 CSARDIYEQYF TGCAGTGCTAGAGACATCTACGAGCAGTACTTC